This is a list of T cell receptor beta chains from one sample in a study of CD8 T cells in ankylosing spondylitis. TCRdb reprocessed the 5' RACE reads with MiXCR, giving one entry per CDR3 protein. The repertoire holds 340,000 or so distinct CDR3 sequences, 14% to 15% seen once, with 0.9% to 1.2% in the top ten. The sample comprised blood, either unsorted or a sorted T cell fraction (not recorded which). These receptors all come from a male donor with ankylosing spondylitis or in good health (not recorded which). Both conserved end residues are part of each CDR3. D genes are given only for firm matches. The size entry is marked missing in some rows and otherwise reads once, few, many or a size class.

size	J	V	D	DNA	CDR3
few	TRBJ1-1	TRBV12-3/TRBV12-4	.	TGTGCCAGCTCACCTAGCTTGAACACTGAAGCTTTCTTT	CASSPSLNTEAFF
few	TRBJ1-4	TRBV7-2	.	TGTGCCAGCAGCTTCGCCGGGACCTCGGGGGAAAAACTGTTTTTT	CASSFAGTSGEKLFF
few	TRBJ2-2	TRBV11-3	.	TGTGCCAGCAGCTCCTACAGGAGAACGAACACCGGGGAGCTGTTTTTT	CASSSYRRTNTGELFF
few	TRBJ1-6	TRBV20-1	.	TGCAGTGCTAGAGTCGGTGCAGCCAATTCACCCCTCCACTTT	CSARVGAANSPLHF
few	TRBJ2-3	TRBV7-6	.	TGTGCCAGCAGCTTAAAGGGGTGGAGCACAGATACGCAGTATTTT	CASSLKGWSTDTQYF
once	TRBJ2-1	TRBV5-1	.	TGCGCCAGCAGTGGGGTAGGTCAGGGATCCTACAATGAGCAGTTCTTC	CASSGVGQGSYNEQFF
few	TRBJ2-3	TRBV6-5	.	TGTGCCAGCAGTTACTCCCTGACAGCCACAGATACGCAGTATTTT	CASSYSLTATDTQYF
many	TRBJ2-1	TRBV19	TRBD2	TGTGCCAGTACTATAGCGGGTCCCTACAATGAGCAGTTCTTC	CASTIAGPYNEQFF
few	TRBJ2-7	TRBV6-1	TRBD1	TGTGCCAGCGCTGGACAGGCCCGATCCAGGGGGATCTACGAGCAGTACTTC	CASAGQARSRGIYEQYF
.	TRBJ1-4	TRBV2	.	TGTGCCAGCAGTGAAACGGGGGCAGGAGTGACGCGAAAACTGTTTTTT	CASSETGAGVTRKLFF
many	TRBJ2-5	TRBV12-3/TRBV12-4	.	TGTGCCAGCACCCCTTCCGGGCTCACGACGTTTTACCAGTACTTC	CASTPSGLTTFYQYF
many	TRBJ1-1	TRBV12-3/TRBV12-4	.	TGTGCCAGCAGTTTGGGGGTCGTGGAGAACACTGAAGCTTTCTTT	CASSLGVVENTEAFF
many	TRBJ2-3	TRBV5-1	.	TGCGCCAGCAGCCATGATAGCACAGATACGCAGTATTTT	CASSHDSTDTQYF
few	TRBJ2-7	TRBV14	.	TGTGCCAGCAGCCAAGGCGGTAGGGGCAACGAGCAGTACTTC	CASSQGGRGNEQYF
.	TRBJ2-1	TRBV12-3/TRBV12-4	TRBD2	TGTGCCGCCTCCTCGTCCGCGGGAGAGGGTGAGCAGTTCTTC	CAASSSAGEGEQFF
few	TRBJ1-1	TRBV5-1	.	TGCGCCAGCAGATCCGGAGGAAACATGAACACTGAAGCTTTCTTT	CASRSGGNMNTEAFF
many	TRBJ1-5	TRBV15	TRBD1	TGTGCCACCAGCAGGGGACAGGGGGCGAATCAGCCCCAGCATTTT	CATSRGQGANQPQHF
.	TRBJ2-1	TRBV4-1	TRBD2	TGCGCCAGCAGCCAAGTAGGCTTTTCGGGAGGGCCCACCTTC	CASSQVGFSGGPTF
few	TRBJ1-2	TRBV12-3/TRBV12-4	TRBD1	TGTGCCAGCAGCCCTGGGAGACAGGGTGGCGGCTACACCTTC	CASSPGRQGGGYTF
.	TRBJ2-3	TRBV3-1	.	TGTGCCAGCAGCCAAGATACCGCCGGGACGCAGTATTTT	CASSQDTAGTQYF
few	TRBJ2-5	TRBV7-8	TRBD2	TGTGCCAGCAGTCCCGGGGGGTTAGCGGGGGAGACCCAGTACTTC	CASSPGGLAGETQYF
few	TRBJ2-3	TRBV3-1	.	TGTGCCAGCAGCCAAGATTACAGTAGCCCGCATACGCAGTATTTT	CASSQDYSSPHTQYF
few	TRBJ2-1	TRBV4-1	TRBD2	TGCGCCAGCAGCCTCAGCGGGGGGGTTTCCTACAATGAGCAGTTCTTC	CASSLSGGVSYNEQFF
many	TRBJ2-5	TRBV29-1	.	TGCAGCGTTGATAGGGGGACGGAGACCCAGTACTTC	CSVDRGTETQYF
few	TRBJ1-3	TRBV7-9	.	TGTGCCAGCAGCTTTCACCTCTCTGGAAACACCATATATTTT	CASSFHLSGNTIYF
many	TRBJ2-3	TRBV7-9	.	TGTGCCAGCAGCTTAGGGGGGGCTTGGGCAGATACGCAGTATTTT	CASSLGGAWADTQYF
few	TRBJ1-4	TRBV5-6	.	TGTGCCAGCAGCTTGCTGAGGGGAGGAGGTGAAAAACTGTTTTTT	CASSLLRGGGEKLFF
.	TRBJ2-2	TRBV20-1	.	TGCAGTGCTAGCCTCTATTCCGGGGAGCTGTTTTTT	CSASLYSGELFF
.	TRBJ1-5	TRBV2	TRBD1	TGTGCCAGCGGGGACAGCTCGCCCCAGCATTTT	CASGDSSPQHF
.	TRBJ2-3	TRBV27	.	TGTGCCAGCCCGGGTCACGAAGGAACAGATACGCAGTATTTT	CASPGHEGTDTQYF